A selection of T cell receptor beta chains follows, all from one sample in a study of blood T cell repertoires in COVID-19. Clones were sequenced by immunoSEQ multiplex PCR, and TCRdb holds only the in-frame ones, with some missing. The table has roughly 62,000 clones, approximately 82% seen once. The sample comprised peripheral blood. These receptors were taken from a man between 60 and 70 years old with acute or convalescent COVID-19. CDR3s include the opening cysteine and the closing phenylalanine or tryptophan. The D gene is left open where the match is weak. Clone size appears in some rows only: once, few, many, or a class for an expanded clone.

DNA	CDR3	D	size	V	J
TGCGCCAGCAGCTTAGGGGCAGGAACTAATGAAAAACTGTTTTTT	CASSLGAGTNEKLFF	-	once	TRBV5-1	TRBJ1-4
TGTGCCAGCAGCAGGGGGCGAGATGAAAAACTGTTTTTT	CASSRGRDEKLFF	TRBD1	-	TRBV5-4	TRBJ1-4
TGTGCCAGTAGTATGGAGGCGATCTTCGAACCGGAGCAGTTCTTC	CASSMEAIFEPEQFF	-	-	TRBV19	TRBJ2-1
TGCGCCAGCAGCCCCGGACAGCCTACTAACTATGGCTACACCTTC	CASSPGQPTNYGYTF	-	-	TRBV5-1	TRBJ1-2
TGCGCCAGCAGCTTGCAAGAGGATGGCTACACCTTC	CASSLQEDGYTF	-	-	TRBV5-1	TRBJ1-2
TGTGCCAGCAGCTCACGTCCCGGGACAGGGACGAACTCACCCCTCCACTTT	CASSSRPGTGTNSPLHF	TRBD1	-	TRBV11-2	TRBJ1-6
TGTGCCAGCAGCCCCAGGGGGGCAGACTACAATGAGCAGTTCTTC	CASSPRGADYNEQFF	-	-	TRBV11-2	TRBJ2-1
TGTGCCAGCAGAGCGGATATAACTGAAGCTTTCTTT	CASRADITEAFF	-	few	TRBV2	TRBJ1-1
TGTGCCAGCAGCCGAAGTCAGGGAAACACCATATATTTT	CASSRSQGNTIYF	-	-	TRBV7-9	TRBJ1-3
TGCGCCAGCAGCCTAGGGTCGACAGGAGCTGGAAACACCATATATTTT	CASSLGSTGAGNTIYF	-	-	TRBV5-1	TRBJ1-3
TGTGCCAGCAGTGGAAGGCCCGCGGCAGGGTGGAACACTGAAGCTTTCTTT	CASSGRPAAGWNTEAFF	-	few	TRBV9	TRBJ1-1
TGTGCCAGCAGCTCCGGGACTAGCGGGGTCGGGGAGACCCAGCACTTC	CASSSGTSGVGETQHF	TRBD2	-	TRBV2	TRBJ2-5
TGTGCCAGCAGTGAAGCGGGGACCGGGGATACGCAGTATTTT	CASSEAGTGDTQYF	-	once	TRBV25-1	TRBJ2-3
TGTGCCAGTAGTATAATCGAGGGATTCTATGGCTACACCTTC	CASSIIEGFYGYTF	-	-	TRBV19	TRBJ1-2
TGCGCCAGCAGGGGACTAGCGGGGAGTTCCTACGAGCAGTACTTC	CASRGLAGSSYEQYF	TRBD2	few	TRBV10-1	TRBJ2-7
TGTGCCAGCAGCGTCAGCGGGGTCTCTGGGGCCAACGTCCTGACTTTC	CASSVSGVSGANVLTF	TRBD2	-	TRBV7-2	TRBJ2-6
TGTGCCAGCAGATCTCGCCCACAGAGCTCCTATAATTCACCCCTCCACTTT	CASRSRPQSSYNSPLHF	-	-	TRBV7-2	TRBJ1-6
TGTGCCAGTAGTCTCCGACAGGGCAATCAGCCCCAGCATTTT	CASSLRQGNQPQHF	-	-	TRBV19	TRBJ1-5
TGTGCCAGCAGTTCGGGACACCAAGGGAATTCACCCCTCCACTTT	CASSSGHQGNSPLHF	-	-	TRBV2	TRBJ1-6
TGTGCCAGCAGTCACCGACGGGGGGATAGCAATCAGCCCCAGCATTTT	CASSHRRGDSNQPQHF	-	few	TRBV28	TRBJ1-5
TGCGCCAGCAGCAGAGAACAGGGGGGCCACGAGCAGTACTTC	CASSREQGGHEQYF	TRBD1	-	TRBV5-1	TRBJ2-7
TGTGCCAGCAGTTTATCCGTGGGGACAGGGGGAATCTACGAGCAGTACTTC	CASSLSVGTGGIYEQYF	TRBD1	-	TRBV28	TRBJ2-7
TGTGCCAGCAGTGGGGGAGCTCTCATTCAGTACTTC	CASSGGALIQYF	-	-	TRBV2	TRBJ2-4
TGTGCCAGCAGTGAACGGGGGCACAGGGGGAAGGGTGAAAAACTGTTTTTT	CASSERGHRGKGEKLFF	TRBD1	-	TRBV6-1	TRBJ1-4
TGTGCCAGCTCAATAGGACCCAGGGATGGCTACACCTTC	CASSIGPRDGYTF	-	-	TRBV18	TRBJ1-2
TGCAGCGCCCGTCTCGGTGGTGGCTACACCTTC	CSARLGGGYTF	-	-	TRBV29-1	TRBJ1-2
TGTGCCAGCAGCTTTTGGGACAAGAGCCCCTACGAGCAGTACTTC	CASSFWDKSPYEQYF	-	-	TRBV7-8	TRBJ2-7
TGTGCCAGCAGCTCTCTCGGGCCCCTCCACTTT	CASSSLGPLHF	-	-	TRBV14	TRBJ1-6